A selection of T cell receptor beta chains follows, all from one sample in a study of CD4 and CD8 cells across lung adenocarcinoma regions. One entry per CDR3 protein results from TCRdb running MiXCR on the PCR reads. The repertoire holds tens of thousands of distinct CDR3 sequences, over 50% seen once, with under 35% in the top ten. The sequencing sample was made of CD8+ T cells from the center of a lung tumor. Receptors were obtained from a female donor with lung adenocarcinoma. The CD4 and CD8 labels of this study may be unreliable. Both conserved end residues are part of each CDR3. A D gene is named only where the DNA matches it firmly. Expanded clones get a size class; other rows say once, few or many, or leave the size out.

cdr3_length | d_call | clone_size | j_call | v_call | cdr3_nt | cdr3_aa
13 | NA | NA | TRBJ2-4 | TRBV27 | TGTGCCAGCAGAGGGTTTGTAGACAACGTTCTGTACTTC | CASRGFVDNVLYF
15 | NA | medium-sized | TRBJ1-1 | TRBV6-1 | TGTGCCAGCAGTGCCGACGGGGCGATGAACACTGAAGCTTTCTTT | CASSADGAMNTEAFF
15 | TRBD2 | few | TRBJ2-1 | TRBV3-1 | TGTGCCAGCAGCCAAGGACTAGCGGGAGGGAGGGAGCAGTTCTTC | CASSQGLAGGREQFF
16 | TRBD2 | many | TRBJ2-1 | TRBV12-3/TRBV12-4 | TGTGCCAGCAGTCTACCTCGACTAGCGGGAGGAGGGATTCAGTTCTTC | CASSLPRLAGGGIQFF
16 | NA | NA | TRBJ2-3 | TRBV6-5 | TGTGCCAGCAGTTACCTCCCGCCTGTAGGGGCGGATAAGCAGTATTTT | CASSYLPPVGADKQYF
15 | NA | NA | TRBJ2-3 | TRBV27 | TGTGCCAGCGTTCCGGGGCTGTGGGACGCAGACACGCAGTACTTT | CASVPGLWDADTQYF
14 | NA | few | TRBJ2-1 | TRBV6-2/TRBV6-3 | TGTGCCAGCAGTCCCACGGGGCGGAGGAATGAGCAGTTCTTC | CASSPTGRRNEQFF
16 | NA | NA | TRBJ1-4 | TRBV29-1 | TGCAGCGTTGAGGTCACAGGATTATCAACTAATGAAAAACTGTTTTTT | CSVEVTGLSTNEKLFF
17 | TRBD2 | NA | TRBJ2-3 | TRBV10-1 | TGCGCCAGCAGTGAGGGGGACGGAGCGGGAGGCCAAGATACCCAGTATTTC | CASSEGDGAGGQDTQYF
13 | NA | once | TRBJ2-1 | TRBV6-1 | TGTGCCAGCAAGGGTACAGGCGTGGATGAGCAGTTCTTC | CASKGTGVDEQFF
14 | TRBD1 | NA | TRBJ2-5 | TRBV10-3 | TGTGCCACCAAGGTCCCGGGACAGGAAAAGACCCAGTACTTC | CATKVPGQEKTQYF
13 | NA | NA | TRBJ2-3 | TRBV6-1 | TGTGCCAGCAGTGAAGGGGTCCCAGATACGCAGTATTTT | CASSEGVPDTQYF
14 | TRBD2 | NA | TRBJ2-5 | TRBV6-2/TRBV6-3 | TGTGCCAGCAGTTGGGGACTAGCGATAGAGACCCAGTACTTC | CASSWGLAIETQYF
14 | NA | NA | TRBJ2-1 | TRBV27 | TGTGCCAGCAGTTTATGGGGTTTATTGAATGAGCAGTTCTTC | CASSLWGLLNEQFF
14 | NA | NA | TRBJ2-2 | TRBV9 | TGTGCCAGCAGCGCCACAGCGAACACCGGGGAGCTGTTTTTT | CASSATANTGELFF
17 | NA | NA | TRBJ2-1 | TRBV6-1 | TGTGCCAGCAGTGAAAGGTTTGGGAGCTCCCTTCCGGATGAGCAGTTCTTC | CASSERFGSSLPDEQFF
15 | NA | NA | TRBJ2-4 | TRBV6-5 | TGTGCCAGCAGTTGGGGACTGGGAGCCAAAGACATTCAGTACTTC | CASSWGLGAKDIQYF
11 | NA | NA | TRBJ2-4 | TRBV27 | TGTGCCAGGTGTCCTCAAAATACTCAGTACTTC | CARCPQNTQYF
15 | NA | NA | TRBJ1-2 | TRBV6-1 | TGTGCCAGCTCTGAATTCGTATGTGGTGGCTATGAAGCCATCTTC | CASSEFVCGGYEAIF
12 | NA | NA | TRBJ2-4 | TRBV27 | TGTGCGGGCAGTTCCGCCACAGATACTCAGTACTTC | CAGSSATDTQYF
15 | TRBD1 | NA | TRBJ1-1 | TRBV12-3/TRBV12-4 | TGTGCCAGCAGTGTCTACGGACAGGCGAACACTGAAGCTTTCTTT | CASSVYGQANTEAFF
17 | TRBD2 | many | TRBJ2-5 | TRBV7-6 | TGTGCCAGCAGCTCCGGTGATAGCGGGAGCTTGGCAGAGACCCAGTACTTC | CASSSGDSGSLAETQYF
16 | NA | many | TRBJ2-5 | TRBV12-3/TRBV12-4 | TGTGCCAGCAGTCTGGACAGAGGATCACCAAGAACGACCCAGTACTTC | CASSLDRGSPRTTQYF
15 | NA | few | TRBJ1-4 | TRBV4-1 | TGCGCCAGCAGCCACCGACACGAAAAGGGTGAAAAACTGTTTTTT | CASSHRHEKGEKLFF
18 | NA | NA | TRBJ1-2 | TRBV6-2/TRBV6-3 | TGTGCCAGCAGTTACTCTTGGGGCAGCGATTTGGCTAACTATGGCTACACCTTC | CASSYSWGSDLANYGYTF
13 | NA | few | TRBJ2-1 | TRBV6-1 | TGTGCCAGCAGTAAAGGGGGGGGCCTTGAGCAGTTCTTC | CASSKGGGLEQFF
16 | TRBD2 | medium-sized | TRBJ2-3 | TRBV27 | TGTGCCAGCAGTTCTCTAGCGGGAGGGCAACAAGATACGCAGTATTTT | CASSSLAGGQQDTQYF
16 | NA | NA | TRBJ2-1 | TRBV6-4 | TGTGCCAGCAGTGACTCAGGAAGTACCTCCTACAATGAGCAGTTCTTC | CASSDSGSTSYNEQFF
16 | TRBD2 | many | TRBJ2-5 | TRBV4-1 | TGCGCCAGCAGCCAGGGATCTAGCGGGGCACAAGAGACCCAGTACTTC | CASSQGSSGAQETQYF
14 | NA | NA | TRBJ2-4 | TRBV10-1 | TGCGCCAGCAGGGGGCTGCGAGCCAAAGATACGCAGTACTTC | CASRGLRAKDTQYF
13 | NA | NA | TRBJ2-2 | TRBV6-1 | TGTGCCAGCAGCATACAAGGGACCGATAAGCTGTTTTTT | CASSIQGTDKLFF
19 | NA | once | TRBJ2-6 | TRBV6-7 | TGTGCCAGCAGTTACCAACAAGAACGGGTTGACTCTGGGGCCAACGTCCTGACTTTC | CASSYQQERVDSGANVLTF
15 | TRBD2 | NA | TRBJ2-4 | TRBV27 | TGTGGCAGCACCGGGGGGGTGAGAGCCAAAAATACGCAGTACTTC | CGSTGGVRAKNTQYF
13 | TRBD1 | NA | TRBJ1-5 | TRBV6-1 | TGTGCCAGCACCGGGACAGTCAATCAGCCCCAGCATTTT | CASTGTVNQPQHF
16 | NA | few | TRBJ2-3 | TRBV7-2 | TGTGCCAGCAGCTTATTAGGGTCGCTTAGCACAGATACGCAGTATTTT | CASSLLGSLSTDTQYF
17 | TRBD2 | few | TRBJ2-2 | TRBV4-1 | TGCGCCAGCAGCCAAGATCTCGGACTAGCGGGAACCGGGGAGCTGTTTTTT | CASSQDLGLAGTGELFF
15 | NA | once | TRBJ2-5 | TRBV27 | TGTGCCAGCAGTTCAGGGGTATGGGACCAAGAGATTCAGTACTTC | CASSSGVWDQEIQYF
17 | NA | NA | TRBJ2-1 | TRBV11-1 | TGTGCCAGCAGCTACCGGGACACCGGAAGGGTGTACAATGAGCAGTTCTTC | CASSYRDTGRVYNEQFF
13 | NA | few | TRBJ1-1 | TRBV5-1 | TGCGCCAGCAGCTTGGTGGTGAACACTGAAGCTTTCTTT | CASSLVVNTEAFF
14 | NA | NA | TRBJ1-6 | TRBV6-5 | TGTGCCAGCAGTTCATGGACGGGTAATTCACCCCTCCACTTT | CASSSWTGNSPLHF
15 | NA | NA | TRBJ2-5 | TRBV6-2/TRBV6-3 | TGTGCCACGGGGTCGCTGGGGCGTGACGAAGAGACGCAGTATTTC | CATGSLGRDEETQYF
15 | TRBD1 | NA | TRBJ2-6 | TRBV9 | TGTGCCAGCAGGCAGGGGGCGCAAGGGGCCAACGTCCTGACTTTC | CASRQGAQGANVLTF
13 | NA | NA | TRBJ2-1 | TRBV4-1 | TGCGCCAGCAGCCAAACCTACATGGAGACCCAGTTCTTC | CASSQTYMETQFF
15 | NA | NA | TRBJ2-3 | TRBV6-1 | TGTGCCAGCAGTGAAGGACCTATAATCACAGATACGCAGTATTTT | CASSEGPIITDTQYF
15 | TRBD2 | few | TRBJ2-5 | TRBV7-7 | TGTGCTAGCAGCTTAGCGCGGGGGATACGAGAGACCCAGTACTTC | CASSLARGIRETQYF
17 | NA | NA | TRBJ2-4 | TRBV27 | TGTGCCAGCAGTTTGTATTCGGGTGGTTCAGGCAAAAACGTTCAGTACTTC | CASSLYSGGSGKNVQYF
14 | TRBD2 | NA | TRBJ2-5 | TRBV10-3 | TGTGCCATCAGAACACAGGGCGGCACGGGAGGGCAGTACTTC | CAIRTQGGTGGQYF
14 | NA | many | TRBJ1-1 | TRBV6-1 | TGTGCCAGCAGTGTGATGGGGCAGAACACTGAAGCTTTCTTT | CASSVMGQNTEAFF
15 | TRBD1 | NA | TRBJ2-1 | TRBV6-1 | TGTGCCAGCAGTGAAGCATGGACAGGCTCCAATGAGCAGTTCTTC | CASSEAWTGSNEQFF
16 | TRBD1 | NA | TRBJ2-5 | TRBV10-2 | TGCGCCAGCAGCCCCGCGCAGGGGGCTGGGTCCAACGTCCAGTACTTC | CASSPAQGAGSNVQYF
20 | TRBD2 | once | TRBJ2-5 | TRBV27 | TGTGCCAGCAGTTCAGGTTGGGCGGGGGGCGGGGGCCGTGACCAAGAGACCCAGTACTTC | CASSSGWAGGGGRDQETQYF
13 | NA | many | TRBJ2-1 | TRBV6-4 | TGTGCCAGCAGTCCTGCCTTGGACAATGAGCAGTTCTTC | CASSPALDNEQFF
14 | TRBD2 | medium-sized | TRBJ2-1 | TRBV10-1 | TGCGCCAGCAGTGAAATGGCGGGAGCCAATGAGCAGTTCTTC | CASSEMAGANEQFF
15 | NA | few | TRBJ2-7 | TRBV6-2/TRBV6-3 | TGTGCCAGCAGCCCGGGGTTGCAGGGTTTCTACGAGCAGTACTTC | CASSPGLQGFYEQYF
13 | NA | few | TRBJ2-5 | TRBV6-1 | TGTGCCAGCACCCGAGCGAGGCAAGAGACCCAGTACTTC | CASTRARQETQYF
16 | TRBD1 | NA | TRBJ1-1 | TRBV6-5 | TGTGCCAGCAGTTGGGACAGGGTCCCTATAATCTCTGAAGCTTTCTTT | CASSWDRVPIISEAFF
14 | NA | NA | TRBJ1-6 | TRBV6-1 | TGTGCCAGCAGTGAGGTGGGTTCTGATTCACCCCTCCACTTT | CASSEVGSDSPLHF